This T cell receptor (beta chain) was recorded in a study of CD8 T cells in Susac syndrome. Germline values: CDR1 SNHLY, CDR2 FYNNEI. The CDR3 length is 15 residues. V was pared by 6 bases and J by 1 base, with 7 bases of the junction left unmatched. Roughly 0.45 to 1 ug RNA was reverse transcribed with random hexamers. In TCRdb, the immunoSEQ multiplex PCR reads were re-called with MiXCR into one record per CDR3 protein. Of a few hundred thousand distinct CDR3 sequences listed, approximately 94% are singletons. The authors carried out high-throughput sequencing of TCR beta. They applied it to CD8+ and CD4+ T cells obtained from blood.

This TCR derives from a human donor with Susac syndrome. The rearrangement joins TRBV2 to TRBJ2-7; 9 positions match TRBD1. The specimen was CD4+ T cells from PBMCs. CDR3 DNA sequence: TGTGCCAGCAGACACGGGGGACAGGGATCCTACGAGCAGTACTTC. This sequence encodes CASRHGGQGSYEQYF.